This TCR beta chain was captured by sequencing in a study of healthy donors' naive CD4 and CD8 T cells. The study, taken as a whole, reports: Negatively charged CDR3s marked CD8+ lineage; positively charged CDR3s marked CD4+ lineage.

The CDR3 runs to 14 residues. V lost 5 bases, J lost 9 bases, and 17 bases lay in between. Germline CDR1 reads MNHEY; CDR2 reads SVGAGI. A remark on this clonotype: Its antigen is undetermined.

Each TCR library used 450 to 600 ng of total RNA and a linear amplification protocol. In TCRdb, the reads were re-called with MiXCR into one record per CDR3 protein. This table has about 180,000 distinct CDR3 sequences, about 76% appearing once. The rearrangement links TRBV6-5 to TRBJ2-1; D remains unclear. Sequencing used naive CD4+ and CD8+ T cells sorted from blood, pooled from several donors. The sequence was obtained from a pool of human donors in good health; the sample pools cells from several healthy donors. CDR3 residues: CASSPTRRPGEQFF. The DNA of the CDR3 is TGTGCCAGCAGTCCGACCCGGCGGCCTGGTGAGCAGTTCTTC.